Listed below are T cell receptor beta chains from one sample, sequenced in a study of T cells in localized non-small cell lung cancer. TCRdb's copy holds only in-frame clones and misses some; the assay was immunoSEQ multiplex PCR. Of approximately 60,000 clones listed, 85% to 90% were seen once; the top ten hold under 2.5%. Here the sequenced sample was peripheral blood, taken before any cancer treatment. These receptors came from a woman aged 40 to 75 with stage I lung adenocarcinoma. The CDR3 runs from the conserved cysteine through the conserved F or W. The D gene is left open where the match is weak. For some rows the clone size is stated as once, few or many, or as a class when expanded; others skip it.

13 | TRBJ2-5 | NA | NA | TRBV19 | TGTGCCAGTAGTTCGACTGGGGTTCGGGAGCAGTACTTC | CASSSTGVREQYF
11 | TRBJ1-2 | NA | NA | TRBV5-1 | TGTGCCAGCACCCGGGGTTATGGCTACACCTTC | CASTRGYGYTF
13 | TRBJ2-7 | NA | NA | TRBV2 | TGTGCCAGCAGGAATAGACTGGTATACGAGCAGTACTTC | CASRNRLVYEQYF
16 | TRBJ2-6 | NA | NA | TRBV9 | TGTGCCAGCAGCGTAGGGGGCCACTCTGGGGCCAACGTCCTGACTTTC | CASSVGGHSGANVLTF
15 | TRBJ2-7 | TRBD1 | NA | TRBV9 | TGTGCCAGCAGCGTAGGGGGACAGGGGGCCTACGAGCAGTACTTC | CASSVGGQGAYEQYF
14 | TRBJ1-1 | TRBD1 | once | TRBV4-3 | TGCGCCAGCAGCCAGTTCAGGGGGACCACTGAAGCTTTCTTT | CASSQFRGTTEAFF
16 | TRBJ2-4 | TRBD2 | once | TRBV4-2 | TGTGCCAGCAGCCAAGTAGAGGCGGGAGGGCCGGGCATTCAGTACTTC | CASSQVEAGGPGIQYF
15 | TRBJ2-1 | NA | NA | TRBV9 | TGTGCCAGCAGCGTTGGCAGGGGAACCTACAATGAGCAGTTCTTC | CASSVGRGTYNEQFF
16 | TRBJ1-1 | NA | NA | TRBV9 | TGTGCCAGCAGCGTAGGGGTTGGGGGAGGCGGCACTGAAGCTTTCTTT | CASSVGVGGGGTEAFF
15 | TRBJ2-5 | NA | few | TRBV9 | TGTGCCAGCAGTGAGGGGAATGGGAGGGGGGAGACCCAGTACTTC | CASSEGNGRGETQYF
14 | TRBJ1-1 | TRBD1 | NA | TRBV18 | TGTGCCAGCTCACCCCGGAGTAACAGGGGGGAGGCTTTCTTT | CASSPRSNRGEAFF
19 | TRBJ1-3 | TRBD1 | NA | TRBV6-1 | TGTGCCAGCAGTGCCGCCCGGGTAGGGGGCTATAGTTTCGGAAACACCATATATTTT | CASSAARVGGYSFGNTIYF
13 | TRBJ2-7 | NA | once | TRBV7-2 | TGTGCCAGCAGCTTAGCCCGAAACAGTGAGCAGTACTTC | CASSLARNSEQYF
13 | TRBJ1-1 | TRBD1 | NA | TRBV7-9 | TGTGCCAGCGATAGGACAGGAGTAACTGAAGCTTTCTTT | CASDRTGVTEAFF
14 | TRBJ1-6 | NA | NA | TRBV5-4 | TGTGCCAGCAGCTTGGGGCAGGGGAATTCACCCCTCCACTTT | CASSLGQGNSPLHF
14 | TRBJ2-7 | NA | NA | TRBV11-1 | TGTGCCAGCAGCTTCCAGGACGGCTCCTACGAGCAGTACTTC | CASSFQDGSYEQYF
16 | TRBJ1-2 | NA | NA | TRBV10-3 | TGTGCCATCAGTGAGTCGAATCTCCCGGGGAGTGGTGGCTACACCTTC | CAISESNLPGSGGYTF
14 | TRBJ2-7 | TRBD1 | NA | TRBV7-8 | TGTGCCAGCAGCCCGAAAGACAGGGGCCCTGAGCAGTACTTC | CASSPKDRGPEQYF
14 | TRBJ1-3 | NA | NA | TRBV2 | TGTGCCAGCAGTGTGGGGAGCTCTGGAAACACCATATATTTT | CASSVGSSGNTIYF
15 | TRBJ1-2 | TRBD1 | NA | TRBV7-2 | TGTGCCAGCAGCTTAGCCCAGGGGGGGGCCTATGGCTACACCTTC | CASSLAQGGAYGYTF
14 | TRBJ1-2 | TRBD1 | NA | TRBV28 | TGTGCCAGCAGTTTCGGACAGGGGGGGAATGGCTACACCTTC | CASSFGQGGNGYTF
17 | TRBJ2-1 | TRBD2 | NA | TRBV30 | TGTGCCTGGAGTGTACCCCCCTTTAGCGGGAGTATAAATGAGCAGTTCTTC | CAWSVPPFSGSINEQFF
16 | TRBJ1-1 | NA | NA | TRBV6-6 | TGTGCCAGCAGTTATGAATCAGGGGTGTCGAACACTGAAGCTTTCTTT | CASSYESGVSNTEAFF
14 | TRBJ2-5 | NA | NA | TRBV30 | TGTGCCTCAACGCGGGGGCCATACCAAGAGACCCAGTACTTC | CASTRGPYQETQYF
13 | TRBJ2-2 | NA | NA | TRBV7-8 | TGTGCCAGCAGCTTATCTCCCACCGGGGAGCTGTTTTTT | CASSLSPTGELFF
16 | TRBJ2-1 | TRBD2 | NA | TRBV9 | TGTGCCAGCAGCCCGCCGGGACTAGGCTACAACGCTGAGCAGTTCTTC | CASSPPGLGYNAEQFF
15 | TRBJ1-3 | NA | once | TRBV28 | TGTGCCAGCAGGCCGGGTGGGGGTCGTGGAAACACCATATATTTT | CASRPGGGRGNTIYF
16 | TRBJ2-4 | NA | NA | TRBV12-5 | TGTGCTAGTGGACCCGACGGCCCGAGCTTGGGGAACATTCAGTACTTC | CASGPDGPSLGNIQYF
15 | TRBJ2-1 | NA | NA | TRBV9 | TGTGCCAGCAGCCCCCGGGTAGGCAAAGCGGATGAGCAGTTCTTC | CASSPRVGKADEQFF
13 | TRBJ1-2 | NA | NA | TRBV9 | TGTGCCAGCAGCGTAGGGGCGGAGTATGGCTACACCTTC | CASSVGAEYGYTF
14 | TRBJ2-1 | NA | NA | TRBV2 | TGTGCCAGCAGTGTTCGAGAGGGTTACAATGAGCAGTTCTTC | CASSVREGYNEQFF
13 | TRBJ2-7 | NA | NA | TRBV19 | TGTGCCAGTAGTACAGGACCCTTGCAGGAGCAGTACTTC | CASSTGPLQEQYF
15 | TRBJ2-3 | TRBD2 | few | TRBV19 | TGTGCCAGTAGCATCGGAGGGAGGGGTGCAGATACGCAGTATTTT | CASSIGGRGADTQYF
11 | TRBJ2-7 | NA | NA | TRBV6-6 | TGTGCCAGCAGTTTCTCGGACGAGCAGTACTTC | CASSFSDEQYF
17 | TRBJ1-5 | NA | NA | TRBV28 | TGTGCCAGCAGTCCCTCCGGCGGGGTACGACGCAATCAGCCCCAGCATTTT | CASSPSGGVRRNQPQHF
14 | TRBJ1-1 | TRBD1 | NA | TRBV7-9 | TGTGCCAGCAGGCCGGGGGACAGGGGGCCTGAAGCTTTCTTT | CASRPGDRGPEAFF
17 | TRBJ2-1 | TRBD2 | NA | TRBV18 | TGTGCCAGCTCACCACCGGTGCTAGCGGCCATCTACAATGAGCAGTTCTTC | CASSPPVLAAIYNEQFF
15 | TRBJ2-2 | TRBD2 | NA | TRBV19 | TGTGCCAGTAGTAACGCTCTAGCGGGTGCCGGGGAGCTGTTTTTT | CASSNALAGAGELFF
11 | TRBJ1-1 | NA | NA | TRBV30 | TGTGCCTGGAAGGGGAGGACTGAAGCTTTCTTT | CAWKGRTEAFF
14 | TRBJ2-3 | TRBD2 | NA | TRBV30 | TGTGCCCTTGGGGCGGGAGGGCCGGTCGATACGCAGTATTTT | CALGAGGPVDTQYF
13 | TRBJ1-1 | NA | NA | TRBV7-9 | TGTGCCAGCAGCTTAGTAAAGGACACTGAAGCTTTCTTT | CASSLVKDTEAFF